This record covers a single T cell receptor beta chain. As yet, its antigen is unknown. This sample is part of a study of shared clonotypes between healthy human individuals. General study points: Some naive CD4 clonotypes, roughly 5%, turned up in common across four donors. Sequencing depth was a factor that was expected to affect clonotype sharing among donors.

Only in-frame clones appear in the TCRdb table, and some are missing; sequencing was by immunoSEQ multiplex PCR. The table lists just over 2,000,000 clones, 95% of them singletons. The CDR3 extends over 15 amino acids. In germline, CDR1 is SGHDT, CDR2 YYEEEE. V shed 0 bases and J shed 5 bases, with 14 bases lying between them. This chain uses TRBV5-6 with TRBJ2-5, with D perhaps assigned TRBD1 or TRBD2 (6 bases each). The source material was naive CD4+ T cells sorted from blood. As to subset: CD45RA+ positively selected. The receptor was isolated from a man younger than 35 in good health. CDR3 nucleotide sequence: TGTGCCAGCAGCTTGGAATGGGGGGCGAGGGAGACCCAGTACTTC. As protein: CASSLEWGARETQYF.